A selection of T cell receptor beta chains follows, all from one sample in a study of early T cells in non-severe SARS-CoV-2 infection. TCRdb independently ran MiXCR on the 5' RACE reads; one entry per CDR3 protein. The table includes 25,000 to 30,000 distinct CDR3 sequences, 4.5% to 5.5% detected once. Sequencing used whole blood. The receptors originated from an adult who was a healthcare worker with PCR-confirmed SARS-CoV-2 infection or an uninfected control (not recorded which). CDR3s include the opening cysteine and the closing phenylalanine or tryptophan. Each record gives: CDR3 DNA, CDR3 protein, clone size, J gene, D gene, V gene. D genes are given only for firm matches. Size is stated for part of the rows, as once, few or many counts, or as a class when the clone is expanded.

cdr3_nt: TGTGCCAGCAGTAAGGACAGGGTGGGCCCTATGAACGTCCTGACTTTC
cdr3_aa: CASSKDRVGPMNVLTF
clone_size: few
j_call: TRBJ2-6
d_call: TRBD1
v_call: TRBV2

cdr3_nt: TGTGCCAGCAGCGTAGCGGGACAGGAATACAATGAGCAGTTCTTC
cdr3_aa: CASSVAGQEYNEQFF
clone_size: many
j_call: TRBJ2-1
d_call: TRBD1
v_call: TRBV9

cdr3_nt: TGTGCCAGCAGTTTAATTGATTACCCCGGTACGCAGTATTTT
cdr3_aa: CASSLIDYPGTQYF
clone_size: many
j_call: TRBJ2-3
d_call: NA
v_call: TRBV12-3/TRBV12-4

cdr3_nt: TGTGCCAGCAGTTTGTCCGGGGATTATGGCTACACCTTC
cdr3_aa: CASSLSGDYGYTF
clone_size: many
j_call: TRBJ1-2
d_call: NA
v_call: TRBV28

cdr3_nt: TGTGCCAGCAGCTTACTAGGGGCTAATGAAAAACTGTTTTTT
cdr3_aa: CASSLLGANEKLFF
clone_size: many
j_call: TRBJ1-4
d_call: NA
v_call: TRBV7-9

cdr3_nt: TGCAGTGCCCTTACATTGGACAGGGGAATCAACACTGAAGCTTTCTTT
cdr3_aa: CSALTLDRGINTEAFF
clone_size: many
j_call: TRBJ1-1
d_call: TRBD1
v_call: TRBV20-1

cdr3_nt: TGTGCCAGCAGTTATGCCGGTTCTGAGTCCCCCTATGGCTACACCTTC
cdr3_aa: CASSYAGSESPYGYTF
clone_size: many
j_call: TRBJ1-2
d_call: NA
v_call: TRBV28

cdr3_nt: TGTGCCAGCAGCCGGTCGGGGAACGGGGCCAACGTCCTGACTTTC
cdr3_aa: CASSRSGNGANVLTF
clone_size: many
j_call: TRBJ2-6
d_call: NA
v_call: TRBV7-6

cdr3_nt: TGTGCCAGCAGTTTGGTCGACGCCCCCTATAATTCACCCCTCCACTTT
cdr3_aa: CASSLVDAPYNSPLHF
clone_size: many
j_call: TRBJ1-6
d_call: NA
v_call: TRBV28

cdr3_nt: TGCAGCGTTACCTCAGGGCTCTCTGGAAACACCATATATTTT
cdr3_aa: CSVTSGLSGNTIYF
clone_size: many
j_call: TRBJ1-3
d_call: NA
v_call: TRBV29-1

cdr3_nt: TGTGCCAGCAGACCCGCGGACAGGCCGGGTCAGCCCCAGCATTTT
cdr3_aa: CASRPADRPGQPQHF
clone_size: many
j_call: TRBJ1-5
d_call: TRBD1
v_call: TRBV6-5

cdr3_nt: TGTGCAGCTTCGACCGGGACAGGCAATAACAATGAGCAGTTCTTC
cdr3_aa: CAASTGTGNNNEQFF
clone_size: many
j_call: TRBJ2-1
d_call: TRBD1
v_call: TRBV19

cdr3_nt: TGTGCCACCAGTACGGGACAGGGGCACACTGAAGCTTTCTTT
cdr3_aa: CATSTGQGHTEAFF
clone_size: few
j_call: TRBJ1-1
d_call: TRBD1
v_call: TRBV24-1

cdr3_nt: TGTGCCAGCAGGGAAGACGCGAGGTCCTACGAGCAGTACTTC
cdr3_aa: CASREDARSYEQYF
clone_size: many
j_call: TRBJ2-7
d_call: NA
v_call: TRBV6-1

cdr3_nt: TGTGCCAGCAGTGTTGCATCTTTGGGGACCGGGGAGCTGTTTTTT
cdr3_aa: CASSVASLGTGELFF
clone_size: many
j_call: TRBJ2-2
d_call: NA
v_call: TRBV6-5

cdr3_nt: TGTGCCAGCAGCCCCACGGCTTTCTATAATTCACCCCTCCACTTT
cdr3_aa: CASSPTAFYNSPLHF
clone_size: many
j_call: TRBJ1-6
d_call: NA
v_call: TRBV5-5

cdr3_nt: TGTGCCAGCAGTACTAGCAGTAAGCAGTACTTC
cdr3_aa: CASSTSSKQYF
clone_size: many
j_call: TRBJ2-7
d_call: NA
v_call: TRBV6-1

cdr3_nt: TGTGCCAGCAGCCACATCTACGAGCAGTACTTC
cdr3_aa: CASSHIYEQYF
clone_size: many
j_call: TRBJ2-7
d_call: NA
v_call: TRBV3-1

cdr3_nt: TGTGCCAGCAGACGGACATCGAACACTGAAGCTTTCTTT
cdr3_aa: CASRRTSNTEAFF
clone_size: NA
j_call: TRBJ1-1
d_call: NA
v_call: TRBV3-1

cdr3_nt: TGTGCCAGCAGCACGGGACAGGTCAGCTCCTACAATGAGCAGTTCTTC
cdr3_aa: CASSTGQVSSYNEQFF
clone_size: many
j_call: TRBJ2-1
d_call: TRBD1
v_call: TRBV28

cdr3_nt: TGTGCCAGCAGCGCCGGGGGTTCCCGTACGCAGTATTTT
cdr3_aa: CASSAGGSRTQYF
clone_size: many
j_call: TRBJ2-3
d_call: NA
v_call: TRBV5-6

cdr3_nt: TGCGCCAGCAGCTTGGGAACTAGCGACAACACCGGGGAGCTGTTTTTT
cdr3_aa: CASSLGTSDNTGELFF
clone_size: few
j_call: TRBJ2-2
d_call: TRBD2
v_call: TRBV5-1

cdr3_nt: TGTGCCAGCAGCTTATACAGGAGGCGGGAGGGCCGGATGAGCACAGATACGCAGTATTTT
cdr3_aa: CASSLYRRREGRMSTDTQYF
clone_size: many
j_call: TRBJ2-3
d_call: TRBD2
v_call: TRBV13

cdr3_nt: TGTGCCAGCAGCCCCGGGACGCCGAACACTGAAGCTTTCTTT
cdr3_aa: CASSPGTPNTEAFF
clone_size: many
j_call: TRBJ1-1
d_call: NA
v_call: TRBV7-6

cdr3_nt: TGTGCCACCAGTGATCCACAAAGCAGCGAGCAGTACTTC
cdr3_aa: CATSDPQSSEQYF
clone_size: few
j_call: TRBJ2-7
d_call: NA
v_call: TRBV24-1

cdr3_nt: TGCAGCGTAGCGGGGGGATCGGGCACAGATACGCAGTATTTT
cdr3_aa: CSVAGGSGTDTQYF
clone_size: many
j_call: TRBJ2-3
d_call: TRBD2
v_call: TRBV29-1

cdr3_nt: TGCAGTGCGCCAAGGGGACAAAACTACGAGCAGTACTTC
cdr3_aa: CSAPRGQNYEQYF
clone_size: NA
j_call: TRBJ2-7
d_call: NA
v_call: TRBV20-1

cdr3_nt: TGTGCCAGCAGCCAACTGGACACCCGGGGTGAGCAGTTCTTC
cdr3_aa: CASSQLDTRGEQFF
clone_size: NA
j_call: TRBJ2-1
d_call: NA
v_call: TRBV14

cdr3_nt: TGTGCCAGCAGCTTACAAAGCTCCTACGAGCAGTACTTC
cdr3_aa: CASSLQSSYEQYF
clone_size: many
j_call: TRBJ2-7
d_call: NA
v_call: TRBV7-6

cdr3_nt: TGTGCCAGCTCACGAGCCGGGACGGAAGAAGCTTTCTTT
cdr3_aa: CASSRAGTEEAFF
clone_size: few
j_call: TRBJ1-1
d_call: NA
v_call: TRBV18

cdr3_nt: TGTGCCAGCACCACAGGGCAGCAGCCCCAGCATTTT
cdr3_aa: CASTTGQQPQHF
clone_size: many
j_call: TRBJ1-5
d_call: NA
v_call: TRBV27

cdr3_nt: TGTGCCAGCAGCGGACAGGGGGCGCGATCCGGGGAGCTGTTTTTT
cdr3_aa: CASSGQGARSGELFF
clone_size: NA
j_call: TRBJ2-2
d_call: TRBD1
v_call: TRBV9

cdr3_nt: TGTGCCAGTACCGGGACGTCCTATAATTCACCCCTCCACTTT
cdr3_aa: CASTGTSYNSPLHF
clone_size: many
j_call: TRBJ1-6
d_call: NA
v_call: TRBV19

cdr3_nt: TGCAGTGCTAGGTCCAGCGGGAGAAACGAGCAGTACTTC
cdr3_aa: CSARSSGRNEQYF
clone_size: many
j_call: TRBJ2-7
d_call: TRBD2
v_call: TRBV20-1

cdr3_nt: TGTGCCAGCAGCCAGGACTACTTCTCCTACGAGCAGTACTTC
cdr3_aa: CASSQDYFSYEQYF
clone_size: many
j_call: TRBJ2-7
d_call: NA
v_call: TRBV7-2

cdr3_nt: TGTGCCAGCAGCCGAGGGTTGGCTCGCGGTGAGCAGTTCTTC
cdr3_aa: CASSRGLARGEQFF
clone_size: few
j_call: TRBJ2-1
d_call: NA
v_call: TRBV7-8

cdr3_nt: TGTGCCACCAGTGCAGGGGGCCGGGGCAATCAGCCCCAGCATTTT
cdr3_aa: CATSAGGRGNQPQHF
clone_size: many
j_call: TRBJ1-5
d_call: TRBD1
v_call: TRBV24-1

cdr3_nt: TGCAGTGCAACCATTTACAATGAGCAGTTCTTC
cdr3_aa: CSATIYNEQFF
clone_size: many
j_call: TRBJ2-1
d_call: NA
v_call: TRBV20-1

cdr3_nt: TGTGCCAGTAGCTTCCGGGACAGAGAGACCCAGTACTTC
cdr3_aa: CASSFRDRETQYF
clone_size: many
j_call: TRBJ2-5
d_call: TRBD1
v_call: TRBV19

cdr3_nt: TGTGCCAGCAGTTTGACCGGGACAGGGGTGTACGAGCAGTACTTC
cdr3_aa: CASSLTGTGVYEQYF
clone_size: many
j_call: TRBJ2-7
d_call: TRBD1
v_call: TRBV27

cdr3_nt: TGTGCCAGCAGTGAAGTCGCTAGCGGGAGGGGTACTAGCACAGATACGCAGTATTTT
cdr3_aa: CASSEVASGRGTSTDTQYF
clone_size: many
j_call: TRBJ2-3
d_call: TRBD2
v_call: TRBV6-1

cdr3_nt: TGCAGCTTATCTATAGCGGGAGGGGGTAACAATGAGCAGTTCTTC
cdr3_aa: CSLSIAGGGNNEQFF
clone_size: many
j_call: TRBJ2-1
d_call: TRBD2
v_call: TRBV20-1

cdr3_nt: TGCAGTGCTAGAGCAACGGTCTGGATGGACACTGAAGCTTTCTTT
cdr3_aa: CSARATVWMDTEAFF
clone_size: medium-sized
j_call: TRBJ1-1
d_call: NA
v_call: TRBV20-1

cdr3_nt: TGTGCCAGCAGCCCGGACTTCGCGATCGAGCAGTACTTC
cdr3_aa: CASSPDFAIEQYF
clone_size: NA
j_call: TRBJ2-7
d_call: NA
v_call: TRBV6-1

cdr3_nt: TGTGCCAGCAGTTTTAACCTTAGAGATACGCAGTATTTT
cdr3_aa: CASSFNLRDTQYF
clone_size: NA
j_call: TRBJ2-3
d_call: NA
v_call: TRBV27

cdr3_nt: TGTGCCAGCAGCCGTGGGGGGGCGACCGGGGAGCTGTTTTTT
cdr3_aa: CASSRGGATGELFF
clone_size: few
j_call: TRBJ2-2
d_call: NA
v_call: TRBV7-2

cdr3_nt: TGTGCCAGCAGTTTTCCCGTATCCTACAATGAGCAGTTCTTC
cdr3_aa: CASSFPVSYNEQFF
clone_size: many
j_call: TRBJ2-1
d_call: NA
v_call: TRBV28

cdr3_nt: TGTGCCAGTAGTATAGGAGGGGCCGGGGAGCTGTTTTTT
cdr3_aa: CASSIGGAGELFF
clone_size: many
j_call: TRBJ2-2
d_call: NA
v_call: TRBV19

cdr3_nt: TGTGCCAGCAGCGTACTTTCCAATCAGCCCCAGCATTTT
cdr3_aa: CASSVLSNQPQHF
clone_size: many
j_call: TRBJ1-5
d_call: NA
v_call: TRBV9